This T cell receptor (beta chain) originates from a study of early T cells in non-severe SARS-CoV-2 infection. V was clipped by 6 bases and J by 6 bases, with 15 bases between them. The CDR3 has 13 residues. Germline CDR1 is SNHLY and CDR2 is FYNNEI. This clonotype was detected only a few times. TCRdb re-called the 5' RACE reads with MiXCR, one entry per CDR3 protein. The top ten hold about 3.4% of the sample, which has under 95,000 distinct CDR3 sequences, less than 15% seen once. The sequencing sample was made of whole blood. The chain carries TRBV2 and TRBJ2-7; TRBD2 might be the D (7 bases). The TCR sequence derives from an adult who was a healthcare worker with PCR-confirmed SARS-CoV-2 infection or an uninfected control (not recorded which). Written as DNA, the CDR3 is TGTGCCAGCAGGGCGGGGGCGGCAAGCGAGCAGTACTTC. It translates to CASRAGAASEQYF.